Listed below are T cell receptor beta chains from one sample, sequenced in a study of CD8+ T cells in alopecia areata. Here immunoSEQ multiplex PCR was the method, and the copy in TCRdb shows in-frame clones only, minus some. This repertoire shows some 150,000 clones, about 88% found once; its top ten account for less than 15%. Material: CD8+ T cells sorted from blood, obtained at week 4, from a patient treated with tofacitinib. The receptors derive from a human donor with alopecia areata. Each CDR3 is given with its conserved first and last residue. Fields, in order: CDR3 protein, CDR3 DNA, clone size, V gene, D gene, J gene. A D gene is named only where the DNA matches it firmly. Not every row has a clone size; where given, it reads once, few, many or a size class.

CAWSPDSSYEQYF | TGTGCCTGGAGTCCAGACAGCTCCTACGAGCAGTACTTC | - | TRBV30 | - | TRBJ2-7
CASSYRLAGSSEQFF | TGTGCCAGCAGTTACCGACTAGCGGGAAGTTCTGAGCAGTTCTTC | - | TRBV6-5 | TRBD2 | TRBJ2-1
CASSVGGAFNEQFF | TGTGCCAGCAGTGTAGGGGGGGCCTTCAATGAGCAGTTCTTC | - | TRBV27 | - | TRBJ2-1
CASSRTESQETQYF | TGTGCCAGCAGTCGGACCGAGTCTCAAGAGACCCAGTACTTC | - | TRBV27 | - | TRBJ2-5
CASRLGTEAFF | TGTGCCAGCAGACTCGGGACTGAAGCTTTCTTT | - | TRBV27 | - | TRBJ1-1
CATVGQGANEKLFF | TGTGCCACCGTCGGACAGGGGGCTAATGAAAAACTGTTTTTT | - | TRBV15 | TRBD1 | TRBJ1-4
CASSGGRSTGELFF | TGTGCCAGCAGCGGGGGACGGTCCACCGGGGAGCTGTTTTTT | - | TRBV9 | - | TRBJ2-2
CATSRTTGALFF | TGTGCCACCAGCAGGACGACAGGGGCACTGTTTTTT | - | TRBV15 | TRBD1 | TRBJ2-2
CSVGQGINGYTF | TGCAGCGTTGGACAGGGCATCAATGGCTACACCTTC | - | TRBV29-1 | TRBD1 | TRBJ1-2
CASSPQENTGELFF | TGCGCCAGCAGCCCGCAGGAGAACACCGGGGAGCTGTTTTTT | - | TRBV4-1 | - | TRBJ2-2
CASSEAWTGEQFF | TGTGCCAGCAGTGAAGCCTGGACGGGGGAGCAGTTCTTC | once | TRBV6-1 | - | TRBJ2-1
CSVEVAGTGELGNTEAFF | TGCAGCGTTGAAGTCGCCGGGACAGGGGAATTGGGGAACACTGAAGCTTTCTTT | - | TRBV29-1 | TRBD1 | TRBJ1-1
CASSPSSSYEQYF | TGTGCCAGCAGCCCGTCGAGCTCCTACGAGCAGTACTTC | - | TRBV7-9 | - | TRBJ2-7
CASQGRAEAFF | TGTGCCAGCCAGGGTAGGGCTGAAGCTTTCTTT | - | TRBV2 | - | TRBJ1-1
CASSVGQTAYNEQFF | TGTGCCAGCAGCGTGGGACAAACCGCCTACAATGAGCAGTTCTTC | - | TRBV9 | - | TRBJ2-1
CASSPGASTDTQYF | TGCGCCAGCAGCCCCGGGGCTAGCACAGATACGCAGTATTTT | - | TRBV5-1 | - | TRBJ2-3
CASSGLAGGPSDEQFF | TGTGCCAGCAGTGGACTAGCGGGAGGGCCTAGTGATGAGCAGTTCTTC | - | TRBV2 | TRBD2 | TRBJ2-1
CASSRGGLEQFF | TGTGCCAGCAGTCGAGGGGGCCTTGAGCAGTTCTTC | - | TRBV27 | TRBD1 | TRBJ2-1
CASGQGQPQHF | TGTGCTAGTGGACAGGGGCAGCCCCAGCATTTT | - | TRBV12-5 | TRBD1 | TRBJ1-5
CASSLHLSYEQYF | TGTGCCAGCAGCTTACACCTTTCGTACGAGCAGTACTTC | - | TRBV7-8 | - | TRBJ2-7
CSVEEGLSSYNEQFF | TGCAGCGTTGAGGAAGGACTGAGCTCCTACAATGAGCAGTTCTTC | - | TRBV29-1 | - | TRBJ2-1
CASSQPRDRNTEAFF | TGTGCCAGCAGCCAGCCCCGGGACAGAAACACTGAAGCTTTCTTT | - | TRBV14 | TRBD1 | TRBJ1-1
CASSGAGGVPQETQYF | TGTGCCAGCAGTGGGGCCGGTGGCGTACCCCAAGAGACCCAGTACTTC | - | TRBV28 | - | TRBJ2-5
CASSLWGNEKLFF | TGCGCCAGCAGCTTGTGGGGGAATGAAAAACTGTTTTTT | - | TRBV5-1 | - | TRBJ1-4
CASQGTGGSGNTIYF | TGTGCCAGCCAAGGGACGGGCGGCTCTGGAAACACCATATATTTT | - | TRBV27 | - | TRBJ1-3
CASSRPGARQETQYF | TGTGCCAGCAGTAGGCCTGGGGCCCGCCAAGAGACCCAGTACTTC | - | TRBV27 | - | TRBJ2-5
CASSYDHEQFF | TGTGCCAGCAGCTACGACCATGAGCAGTTCTTC | - | TRBV5-6 | - | TRBJ2-1
CASSLALGGPHEQYF | TGTGCCAGCAGCTTAGCCCTGGGAGGCCCTCACGAGCAGTACTTC | - | TRBV13 | - | TRBJ2-7
CSGRDGSYEQYF | TGCAGCGGGCGGGACGGATCCTACGAGCAGTACTTC | - | TRBV29-1 | - | TRBJ2-7
CASSFSVNTEAFF | TGCGCCAGCAGCTTTTCAGTGAACACTGAAGCTTTCTTT | - | TRBV4-1 | - | TRBJ1-1
CASSEQGDAGEQYF | TGTGCCAGCAGCGAACAGGGCGACGCTGGCGAGCAGTACTTC | - | TRBV9 | - | TRBJ2-7
CASSEGPFSYNEQFF | TGTGCCAGCAGTGAAGGACCTTTCTCCTACAATGAGCAGTTCTTC | - | TRBV6-1 | - | TRBJ2-1
CASRADTQYF | TGTGCCTCCAGGGCAGATACGCAGTATTTT | - | TRBV2 | - | TRBJ2-3
CASSYTGTGYEQYF | TGCGCCAGCAGCTACACCGGGACAGGGTACGAGCAGTACTTC | - | TRBV5-1 | TRBD1 | TRBJ2-7
CASADSGTTNEQYF | TGTGCCAGCGCGGACTCCGGGACGACTAACGAGCAGTACTTC | - | TRBV27 | - | TRBJ2-7
CASSLVGGSYNEQFF | TGTGCCAGCAGTTTAGTGGGGGGATCCTACAATGAGCAGTTCTTC | - | TRBV28 | - | TRBJ2-1
CASSLVSGEQYF | TGTGCCAGCAGCTTGGTATCGGGAGAGCAGTACTTC | - | TRBV5-6 | - | TRBJ2-7
CASSSYAGQGYEQYF | TGTGCCAGCAGCTCCTACGCGGGACAGGGGTACGAGCAGTACTTC | - | TRBV7-3 | TRBD1 | TRBJ2-7
CSVEDFTAQGPYEQYF | TGCAGCGTTGAAGACTTTACAGCGCAGGGGCCTTACGAGCAGTACTTC | - | TRBV29-1 | - | TRBJ2-7
CASSGEGGYNEQFF | TGTGCCAGCAGTGGGGAAGGGGGGTACAATGAGCAGTTCTTC | once | TRBV25-1 | - | TRBJ2-1
CASSLVTSGSSYNEQFF | TGTGCCAGCAGCTTGGTAACTAGCGGGAGCTCCTACAATGAGCAGTTCTTC | few | TRBV7-9 | TRBD2 | TRBJ2-1
CASSPNRGRDVYEQYF | TGTGCCAGCTCACCGAATCGCGGGAGAGATGTCTACGAGCAGTACTTC | - | TRBV18 | TRBD2 | TRBJ2-7
CASSLTHGSPGGYTF | TGTGCCAGCAGCCTAACTCACGGCTCTCCGGGAGGCTACACCTTC | - | TRBV7-2 | - | TRBJ1-2